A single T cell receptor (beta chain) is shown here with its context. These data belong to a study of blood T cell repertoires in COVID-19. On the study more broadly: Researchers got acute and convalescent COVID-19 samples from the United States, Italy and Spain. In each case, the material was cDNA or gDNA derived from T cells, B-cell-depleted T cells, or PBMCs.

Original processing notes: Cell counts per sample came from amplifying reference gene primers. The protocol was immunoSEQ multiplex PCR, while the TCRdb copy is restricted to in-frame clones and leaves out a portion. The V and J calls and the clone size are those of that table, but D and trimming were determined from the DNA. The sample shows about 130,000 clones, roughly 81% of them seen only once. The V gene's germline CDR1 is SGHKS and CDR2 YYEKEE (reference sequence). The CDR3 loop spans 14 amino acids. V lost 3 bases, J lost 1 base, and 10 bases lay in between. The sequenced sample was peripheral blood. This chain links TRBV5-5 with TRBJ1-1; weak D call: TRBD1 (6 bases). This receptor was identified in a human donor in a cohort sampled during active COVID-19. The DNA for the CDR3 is TGTGCCAGCAGCTGGGGGACAACGAACACTGAAGCTTTCTTT. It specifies CASSWGTTNTEAFF.